This T cell receptor beta chain was observed in a study of blood T cell repertoires in COVID-19. The germline V gene encodes CDR1 LGHDT and CDR2 YNNKEL (reference sequence). The CDR3 loop spans 18 amino acids. Trimming left V 1 base short and J 0 bases short, with 16 bases between. The data were produced by immunoSEQ multiplex PCR, yet TCRdb's version contains in-frame clones alone and is incomplete. The sample holds about 280,000 clones, roughly 87% seen once. Sample: peripheral blood. The clonotype comes from a man aged 18 to 30 with active or convalescent COVID-19. The chain carries TRBV3-1 (or the pseudogene TRBV3-2) and TRBJ1-5, with D maybe TRBD1 (5 bases). For the CDR3, the DNA is TGTGCCAGCAGCCAAGGGCAGGGTTCTTTTTATAGCAATCAGCCCCAGCATTTT. Translation gives CASSQGQGSFYSNQPQHF.